The clone carrying this T cell receptor beta chain was observed many times. The antigen remains unidentified. Each single cDNA molecule received a unique molecular identifier. MiXCR, applied by TCRdb to the 5' RACE reads, yields one record per CDR3 protein. In the table there are over 60,000 distinct CDR3 sequences, about 9.4% of which are singletons. Germline V gene sequence: CDR1 LGHDT, CDR2 YNNKEL (reference sequence). The CDR3 contains 15 residues. The ends were cut back, 1 base at V and 2 bases at J, with 9 bases in the middle. The data derive from a study of early T cells in non-severe SARS-CoV-2 infection. About the research overall: RNA in bulk from unsorted whole blood was sequenced, and chains were unpaired.

Study-level points and caveats: A preference for anti-spike CD8 responses marked VDJdb matching, which missed private and CD4 specificities.

The source is an adult who was a healthcare worker with PCR-confirmed SARS-CoV-2 infection or an uninfected control (not recorded which). The chain has TRBV3-1 and TRBJ2-1; D gene ambiguous. Source: whole blood, taken at baseline. The CDR3 reads CASSQAPGAYNEQFF. The CDR3 nucleotides are TGTGCCAGCAGCCAAGCCCCGGGCGCCTACAATGAGCAGTTCTTC.